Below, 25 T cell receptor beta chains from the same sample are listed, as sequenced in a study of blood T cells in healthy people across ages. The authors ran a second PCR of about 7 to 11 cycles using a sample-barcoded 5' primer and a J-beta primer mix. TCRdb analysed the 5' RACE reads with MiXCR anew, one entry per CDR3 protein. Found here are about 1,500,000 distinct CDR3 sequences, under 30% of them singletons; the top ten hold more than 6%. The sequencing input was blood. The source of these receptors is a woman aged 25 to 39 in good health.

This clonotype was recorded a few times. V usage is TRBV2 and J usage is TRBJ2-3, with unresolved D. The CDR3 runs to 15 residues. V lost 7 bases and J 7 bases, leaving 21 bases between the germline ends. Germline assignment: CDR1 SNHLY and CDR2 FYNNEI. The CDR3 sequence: CASTLTSPLGNTQYF. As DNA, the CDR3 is TGTGCCAGCACCCTAACTTCCCCTTTGGGTAATACGCAGTATTTT. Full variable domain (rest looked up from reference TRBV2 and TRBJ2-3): EPEVTQTPSHQVTQMGQEVILRCVPISNHLYFYWYRQILGQKVEFLVSFYNNEISEKSEIFDDQFSVERPDGSNFTLKIRSTKLEDSAMYFCASTLTSPLGNTQYFGPGTRLTVL.

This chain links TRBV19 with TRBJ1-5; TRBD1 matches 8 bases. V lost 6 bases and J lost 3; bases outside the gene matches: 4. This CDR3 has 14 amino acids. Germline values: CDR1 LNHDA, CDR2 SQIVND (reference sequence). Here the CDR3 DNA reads TGTGCCAGTAGGGGGACAGGAGACAATCAGCCCCAGCATTTT. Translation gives CASRGTGDNQPQHF.

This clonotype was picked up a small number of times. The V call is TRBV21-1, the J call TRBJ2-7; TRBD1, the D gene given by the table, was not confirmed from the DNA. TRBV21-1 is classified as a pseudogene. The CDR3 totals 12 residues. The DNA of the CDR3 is TGTGCCAGGACCGGGACAGGGGACGTGCAGTACTTC. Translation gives CARTGTGDVQYF.

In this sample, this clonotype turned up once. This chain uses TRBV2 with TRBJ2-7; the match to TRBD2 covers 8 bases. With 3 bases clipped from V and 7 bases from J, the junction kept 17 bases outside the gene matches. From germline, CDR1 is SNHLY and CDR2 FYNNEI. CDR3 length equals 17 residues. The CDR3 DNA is TGTGCCAGCAGTGATGGATTAGCGGGGTCCCAAGACGTAGAGCAGTACTTC. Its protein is CASSDGLAGSQDVEQYF. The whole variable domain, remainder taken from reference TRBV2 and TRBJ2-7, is EPEVTQTPSHQVTQMGQEVILRCVPISNHLYFYWYRQILGQKVEFLVSFYNNEISEKSEIFDDQFSVERPDGSNFTLKIRSTKLEDSAMYFCASSDGLAGSQDVEQYFGPGTRLTVT.

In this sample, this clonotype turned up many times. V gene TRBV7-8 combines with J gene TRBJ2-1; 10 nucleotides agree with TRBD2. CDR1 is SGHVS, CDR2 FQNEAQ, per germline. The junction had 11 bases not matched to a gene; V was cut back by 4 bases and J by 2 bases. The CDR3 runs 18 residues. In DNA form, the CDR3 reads TGTGCCAGCAGCTCCCGTTTTATTAGCGGGAGGACCTACAATGAGCAGTTCTTC. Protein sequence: CASSSRFISGRTYNEQFF.

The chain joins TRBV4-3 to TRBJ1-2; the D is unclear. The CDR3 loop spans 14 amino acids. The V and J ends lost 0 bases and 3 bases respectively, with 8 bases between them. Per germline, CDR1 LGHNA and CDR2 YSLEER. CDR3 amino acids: CASSQELIDYGYTF. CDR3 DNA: TGCGCCAGCAGCCAAGAGCTTATTGACTATGGCTACACCTTC.

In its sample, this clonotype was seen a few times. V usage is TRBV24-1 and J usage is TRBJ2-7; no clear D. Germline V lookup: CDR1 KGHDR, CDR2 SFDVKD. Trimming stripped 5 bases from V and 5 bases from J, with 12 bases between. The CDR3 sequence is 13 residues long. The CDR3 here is CATSGVPSDEQYF. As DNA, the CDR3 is TGTGCCACCAGTGGGGTGCCCTCGGACGAGCAGTACTTC.

CDR3 bases: TGTGCCAGCAGCGTCCTGGACTTAGACACTGAAGCTTTCTTT. Amino acids: CASSVLDLDTEAFF. The rearrangement uses TRBV9 and TRBJ1-1; D gene unclear. The germline CDR1 and CDR2 sequences are SGDLS and YYNGEE. The CDR3 length is 14 residues. Trimming cost V 2 bases and J 3 bases, with 11 bases left between them.

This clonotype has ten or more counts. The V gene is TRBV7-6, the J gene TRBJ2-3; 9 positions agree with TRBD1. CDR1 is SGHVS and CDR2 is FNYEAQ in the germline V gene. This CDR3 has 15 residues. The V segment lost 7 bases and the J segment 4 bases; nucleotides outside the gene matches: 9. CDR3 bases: TGTGCCAGCACCACGGACAGGGGTGGCGCAGATACGCAGTATTTT. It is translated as CASTTDRGGADTQYF.

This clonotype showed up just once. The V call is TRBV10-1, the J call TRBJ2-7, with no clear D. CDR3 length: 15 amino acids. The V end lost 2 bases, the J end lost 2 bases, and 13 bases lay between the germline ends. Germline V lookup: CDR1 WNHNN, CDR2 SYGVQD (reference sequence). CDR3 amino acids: CASSEAAGFPYEQYF. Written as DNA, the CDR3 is TGCGCCAGCAGTGAGGCCGCCGGGTTCCCCTACGAGCAGTACTTC.

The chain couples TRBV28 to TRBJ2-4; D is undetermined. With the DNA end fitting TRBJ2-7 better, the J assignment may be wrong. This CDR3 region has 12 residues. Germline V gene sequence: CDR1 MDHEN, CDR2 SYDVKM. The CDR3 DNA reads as TGTGCCAGCACCTCGTCGAACTACGAGCAGTACTTC. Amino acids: CASTSSNYEQYF.

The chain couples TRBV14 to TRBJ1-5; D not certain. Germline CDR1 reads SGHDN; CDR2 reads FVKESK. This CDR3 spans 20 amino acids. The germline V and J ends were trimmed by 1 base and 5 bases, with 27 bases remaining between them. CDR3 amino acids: CASSQALTFRIRACDQPQHF. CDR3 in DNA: TGTGCCAGCAGCCAAGCTTTGACGTTTAGGATTCGGGCTTGCGATCAGCCCCAGCATTTT.

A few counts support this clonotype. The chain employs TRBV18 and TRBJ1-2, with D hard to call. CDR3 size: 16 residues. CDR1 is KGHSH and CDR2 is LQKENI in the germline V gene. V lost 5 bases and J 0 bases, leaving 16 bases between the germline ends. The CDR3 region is CASSDGWAGANYGYTF. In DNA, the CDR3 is TGTGCCAGCTCAGACGGGTGGGCTGGAGCTAACTATGGCTACACCTTC.

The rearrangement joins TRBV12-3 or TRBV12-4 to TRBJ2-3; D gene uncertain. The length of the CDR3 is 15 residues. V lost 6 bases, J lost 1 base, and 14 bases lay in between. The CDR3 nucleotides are TGTGCCAGCAGCTACCCTCTGGTGCGCACAGATACGCAGTATTTT. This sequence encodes CASSYPLVRTDTQYF.

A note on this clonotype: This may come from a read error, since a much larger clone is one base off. CDR3 DNA: TGTGCCAGCAGCCCCTCCGCCGAGTTTTACAATGAGCAGTACTTC. Its protein is CASSPSAEFYNEQYF. This chain connects TRBV12-3 or TRBV12-4 to TRBJ2-5, with no clear D. This CDR3 region has 15 residues. Deletions cut 6 bases from V and 11 bases from J, with 25 bases between.

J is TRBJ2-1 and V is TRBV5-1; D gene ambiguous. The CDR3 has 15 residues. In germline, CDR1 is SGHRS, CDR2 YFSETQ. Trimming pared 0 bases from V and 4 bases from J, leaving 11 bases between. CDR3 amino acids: CASSLAPGPYNEQFF. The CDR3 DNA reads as TGCGCCAGCAGCTTGGCCCCAGGACCTTACAATGAGCAGTTCTTC.

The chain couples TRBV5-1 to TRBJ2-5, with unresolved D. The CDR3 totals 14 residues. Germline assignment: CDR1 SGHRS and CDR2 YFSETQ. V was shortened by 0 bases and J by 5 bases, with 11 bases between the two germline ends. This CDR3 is CASSLVQARETQYF. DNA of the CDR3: TGCGCCAGCAGCTTGGTTCAAGCCCGGGAGACCCAGTACTTC.

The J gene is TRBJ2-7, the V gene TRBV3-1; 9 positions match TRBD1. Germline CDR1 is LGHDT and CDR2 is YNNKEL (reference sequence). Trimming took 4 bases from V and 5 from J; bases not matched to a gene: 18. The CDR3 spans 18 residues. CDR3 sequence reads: CASSLLGPGTGRSDEQYF. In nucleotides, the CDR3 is TGTGCCAGCAGCCTTCTCGGCCCCGGGACAGGGAGGTCGGACGAGCAGTACTTC.

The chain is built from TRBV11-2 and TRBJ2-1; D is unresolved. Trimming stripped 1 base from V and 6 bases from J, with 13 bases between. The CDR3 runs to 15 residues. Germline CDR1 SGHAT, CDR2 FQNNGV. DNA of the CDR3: TGTGCCAGCAGCTTAGGTCAGGAGAGGCTCAATGAGCAGTTCTTC. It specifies CASSLGQERLNEQFF.

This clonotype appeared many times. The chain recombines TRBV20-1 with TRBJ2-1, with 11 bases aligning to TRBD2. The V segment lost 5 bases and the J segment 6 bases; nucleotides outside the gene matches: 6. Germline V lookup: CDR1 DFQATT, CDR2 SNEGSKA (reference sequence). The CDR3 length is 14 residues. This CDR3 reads CSADSGRAGNEQFF. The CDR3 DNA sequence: TGCAGTGCTGATAGCGGGAGGGCCGGCAATGAGCAGTTCTTC.

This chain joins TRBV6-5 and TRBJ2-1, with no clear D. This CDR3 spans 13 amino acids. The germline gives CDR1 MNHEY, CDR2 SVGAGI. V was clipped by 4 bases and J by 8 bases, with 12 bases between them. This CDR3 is CASSSGRRDEQFF. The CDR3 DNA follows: TGTGCCAGCAGTTCGGGCAGGCGCGATGAGCAGTTCTTC.

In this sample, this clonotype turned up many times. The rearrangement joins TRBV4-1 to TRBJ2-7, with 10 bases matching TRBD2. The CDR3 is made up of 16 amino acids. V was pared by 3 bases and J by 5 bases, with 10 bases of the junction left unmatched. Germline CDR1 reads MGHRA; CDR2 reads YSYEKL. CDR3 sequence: CASSQDSGRSPNEQYF. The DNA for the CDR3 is TGCGCCAGCAGCCAGGATAGCGGGAGGAGCCCCAACGAGCAGTACTTC.

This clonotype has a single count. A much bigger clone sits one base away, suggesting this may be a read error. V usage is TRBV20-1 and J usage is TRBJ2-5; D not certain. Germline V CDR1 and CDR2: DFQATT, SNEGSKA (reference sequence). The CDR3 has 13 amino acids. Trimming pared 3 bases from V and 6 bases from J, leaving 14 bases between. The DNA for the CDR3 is TGCAGTGCTAGTCGCAAAGATGTGCAGACCCAGTACTTC. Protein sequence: CSASRKDVQTQYF.

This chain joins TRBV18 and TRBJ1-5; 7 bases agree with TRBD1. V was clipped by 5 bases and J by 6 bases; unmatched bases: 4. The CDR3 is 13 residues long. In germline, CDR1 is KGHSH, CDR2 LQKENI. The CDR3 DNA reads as TGTGCCAGCTCAACGACAGGGATTCAGCCCCAGCATTTT. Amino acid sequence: CASSTTGIQPQHF.

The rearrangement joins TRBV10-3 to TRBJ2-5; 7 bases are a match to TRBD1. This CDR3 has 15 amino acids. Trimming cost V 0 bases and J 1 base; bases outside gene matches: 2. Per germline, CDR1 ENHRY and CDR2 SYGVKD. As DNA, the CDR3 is TGTGCCATCAGTGAGTCTGGGACAGTCCAAGAGACCCAGTACTTC. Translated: CAISESGTVQETQYF.